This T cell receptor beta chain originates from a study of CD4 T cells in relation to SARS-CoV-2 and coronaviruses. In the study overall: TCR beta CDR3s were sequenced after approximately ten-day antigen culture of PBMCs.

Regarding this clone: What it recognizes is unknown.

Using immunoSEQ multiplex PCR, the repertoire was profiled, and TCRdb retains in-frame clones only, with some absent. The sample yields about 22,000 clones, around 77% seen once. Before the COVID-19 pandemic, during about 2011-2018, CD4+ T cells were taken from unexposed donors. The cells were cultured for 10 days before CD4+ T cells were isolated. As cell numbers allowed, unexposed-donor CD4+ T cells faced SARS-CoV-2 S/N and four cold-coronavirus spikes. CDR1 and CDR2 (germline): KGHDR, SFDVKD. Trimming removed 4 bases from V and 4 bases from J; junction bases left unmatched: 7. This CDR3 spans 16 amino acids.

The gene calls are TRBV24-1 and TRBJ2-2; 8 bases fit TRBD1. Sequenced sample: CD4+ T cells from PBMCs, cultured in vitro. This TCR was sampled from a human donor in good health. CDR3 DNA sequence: TGTGCCACCAGTGACCTCGGACAGGGAGGCACCGGGGAGCTGTTTTTT. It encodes CATSDLGQGGTGELFF.